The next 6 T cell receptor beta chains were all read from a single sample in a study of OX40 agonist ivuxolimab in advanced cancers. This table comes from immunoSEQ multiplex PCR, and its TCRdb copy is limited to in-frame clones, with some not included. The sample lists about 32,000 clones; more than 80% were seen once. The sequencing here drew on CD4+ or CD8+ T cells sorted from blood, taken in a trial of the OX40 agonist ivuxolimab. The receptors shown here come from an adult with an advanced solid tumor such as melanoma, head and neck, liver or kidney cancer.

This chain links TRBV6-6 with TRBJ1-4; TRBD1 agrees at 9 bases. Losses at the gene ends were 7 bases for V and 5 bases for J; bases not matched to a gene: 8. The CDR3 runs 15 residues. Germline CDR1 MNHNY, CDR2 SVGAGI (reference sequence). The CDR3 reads CASTATGTGNEKLFF. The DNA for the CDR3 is TGTGCCAGCACCGCTACCGGGACAGGGAATGAAAAACTGTTTTTT.

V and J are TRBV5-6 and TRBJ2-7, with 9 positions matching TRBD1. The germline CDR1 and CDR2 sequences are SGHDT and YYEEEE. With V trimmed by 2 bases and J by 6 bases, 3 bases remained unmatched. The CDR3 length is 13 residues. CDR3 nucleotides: TGTGCCAGCAGCTTAGACAGGGGGGGCGAGCAGTACTTC. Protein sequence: CASSLDRGGEQYF.

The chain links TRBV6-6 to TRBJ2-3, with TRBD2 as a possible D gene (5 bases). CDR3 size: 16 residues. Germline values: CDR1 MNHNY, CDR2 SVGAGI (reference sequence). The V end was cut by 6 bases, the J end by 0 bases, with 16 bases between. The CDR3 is CASRLSAGTSTDTQYF. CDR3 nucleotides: TGTGCCAGCAGGTTATCTGCGGGCACTAGCACAGATACGCAGTATTTT.

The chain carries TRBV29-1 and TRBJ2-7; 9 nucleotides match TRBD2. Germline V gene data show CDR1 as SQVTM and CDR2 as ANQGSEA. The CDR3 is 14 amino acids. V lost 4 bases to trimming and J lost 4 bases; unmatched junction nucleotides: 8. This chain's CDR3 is CSVAIAGVRYEQYF. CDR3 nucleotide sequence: TGCAGCGTTGCCATAGCGGGAGTCCGTTACGAGCAGTACTTC.

The CDR3 sequence: CASSSIAGSSYNEQFF. CDR3 nucleotides: TGTGCCAGCAGCTCCATAGCGGGTAGCTCCTACAATGAGCAGTTCTTC. The J gene is TRBJ2-1, the V gene TRBV2, with 7 bases aligning to TRBD2. The length of the CDR3 is 16 residues. Germline V CDR1 and CDR2: SNHLY, FYNNEI. With 6 bases clipped from V and 0 bases from J, the junction kept 8 bases outside the gene matches.

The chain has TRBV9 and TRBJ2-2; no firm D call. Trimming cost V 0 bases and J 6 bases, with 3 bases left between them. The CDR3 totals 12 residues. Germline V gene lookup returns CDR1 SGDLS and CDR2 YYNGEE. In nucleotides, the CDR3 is TGTGCCAGCAGCGTAGCGCCCGGGGAGCTGTTTTTT. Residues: CASSVAPGELFF. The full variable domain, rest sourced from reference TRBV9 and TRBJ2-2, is DSGVTQTPKHLITATGQRVTLRCSPRSGDLSVYWYQQSLDQGLQFLIQYYNGEERAKGNILERFSAQQFPDLHSELNLSSLELGDSALYFCASSVAPGELFFGEGSRLTVL.